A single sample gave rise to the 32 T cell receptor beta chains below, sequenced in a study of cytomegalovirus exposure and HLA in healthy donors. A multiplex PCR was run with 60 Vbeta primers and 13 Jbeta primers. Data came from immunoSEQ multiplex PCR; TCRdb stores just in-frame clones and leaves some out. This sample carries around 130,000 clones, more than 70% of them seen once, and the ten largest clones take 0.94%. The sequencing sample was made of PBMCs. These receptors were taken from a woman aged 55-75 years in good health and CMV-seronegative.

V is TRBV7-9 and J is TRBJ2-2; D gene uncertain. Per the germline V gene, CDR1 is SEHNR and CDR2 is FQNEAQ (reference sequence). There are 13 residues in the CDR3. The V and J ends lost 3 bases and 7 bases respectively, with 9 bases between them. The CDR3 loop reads CASSFSVDGELFF. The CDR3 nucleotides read TGTGCCAGCAGCTTCTCAGTTGACGGGGAGCTGTTTTTT.

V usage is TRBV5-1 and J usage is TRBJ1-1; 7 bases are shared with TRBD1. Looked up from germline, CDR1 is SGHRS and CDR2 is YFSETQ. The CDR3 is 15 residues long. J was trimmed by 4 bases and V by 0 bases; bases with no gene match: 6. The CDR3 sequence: CASSLGARGTTEAFF. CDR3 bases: TGCGCCAGCAGCTTGGGGGCCAGGGGGACCACTGAAGCTTTCTTT.

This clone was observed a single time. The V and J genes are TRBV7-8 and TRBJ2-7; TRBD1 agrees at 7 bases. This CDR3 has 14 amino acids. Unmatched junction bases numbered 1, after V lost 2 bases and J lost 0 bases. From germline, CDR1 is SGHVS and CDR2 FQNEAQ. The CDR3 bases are TGTGCCAGCAGCTTAAGGGGGCCCTCCTACGAGCAGTACTTC. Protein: CASSLRGPSYEQYF.

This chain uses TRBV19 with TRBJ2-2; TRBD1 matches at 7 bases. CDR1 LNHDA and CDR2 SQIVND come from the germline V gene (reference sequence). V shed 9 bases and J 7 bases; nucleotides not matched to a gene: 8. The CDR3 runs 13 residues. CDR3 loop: CASGTDYYGELFF. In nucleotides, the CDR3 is TGTGCCAGCGGGACAGATTATTACGGGGAGCTGTTTTTT.

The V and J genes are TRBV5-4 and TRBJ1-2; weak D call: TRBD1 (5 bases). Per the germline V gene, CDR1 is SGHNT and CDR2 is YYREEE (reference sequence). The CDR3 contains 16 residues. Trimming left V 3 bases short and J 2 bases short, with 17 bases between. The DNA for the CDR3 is TGTGCCAGCAGCTCCGCAAACAGGCCCGCGAACTATGGCTACACCTTC. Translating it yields CASSSANRPANYGYTF.

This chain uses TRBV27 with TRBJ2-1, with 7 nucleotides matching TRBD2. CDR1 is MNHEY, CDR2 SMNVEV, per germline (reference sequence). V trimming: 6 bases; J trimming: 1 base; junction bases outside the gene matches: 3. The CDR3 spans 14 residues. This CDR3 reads CASRAGVSYNEQFF. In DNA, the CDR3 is TGTGCCAGCAGGGCGGGAGTGTCCTACAATGAGCAGTTCTTC.

CDR3 sequence reads: CASSYSLDSTTEAFF. The CDR3 DNA is TGTGCCAGCAGTTACTCGTTGGACAGCACCACTGAAGCTTTCTTT. This chain connects TRBV6-5 to TRBJ1-1; TRBD1 might be the D (6 bases). The CDR3 has 15 amino acids. The V gene lost 0 bases and the J gene lost 4 bases, with 12 bases spanning the gap. Germline CDR1 MNHEY, CDR2 SVGAGI.

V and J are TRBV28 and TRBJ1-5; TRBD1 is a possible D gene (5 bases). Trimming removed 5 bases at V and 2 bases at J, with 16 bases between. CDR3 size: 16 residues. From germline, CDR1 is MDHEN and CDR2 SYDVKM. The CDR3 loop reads CASSLGRGMGNQPQHF. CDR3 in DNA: TGTGCCAGCAGTCTAGGTAGGGGTATGGGCAATCAGCCCCAGCATTTT.

The CDR3 spells CASMRGAETQYF. The CDR3 DNA reads as TGTGCCAGCATGCGCGGAGCCGAGACCCAGTACTTC. J is TRBJ2-5 and V is TRBV6-1, with D hard to call. The CDR3 is 12 residues long. The V gene lost 7 bases and the J gene lost 5 bases, with 11 bases spanning the gap. Per germline, CDR1 MNHNS and CDR2 SASEGT.

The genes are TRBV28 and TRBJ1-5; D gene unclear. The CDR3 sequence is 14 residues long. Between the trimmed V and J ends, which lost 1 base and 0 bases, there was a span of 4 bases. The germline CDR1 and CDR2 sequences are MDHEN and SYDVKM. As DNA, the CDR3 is TGTGCCAGCAGTTTATTTCATAGCAATCAGCCCCAGCATTTT. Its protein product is CASSLFHSNQPQHF. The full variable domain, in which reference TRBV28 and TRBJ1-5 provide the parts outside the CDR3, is DVKVTQSSRYLVKRTGEKVFLECVQDMDHENMFWYRQDPGLGLRLIYFSYDVKMKEKGDIPEGYSVSREKKERFSLILESASTNQTSMYLCASSLFHSNQPQHFGDGTRLSIL.

The CDR3 coding sequence is TGTGCCAGCAGTTTTATTCATGGGACTAGCGGGAGAGATGGGAACACCGGGGAGCTGTTTTTT. Encoded protein: CASSFIHGTSGRDGNTGELFF. The rearrangement uses TRBV28 and TRBJ2-2; TRBD2 agrees at 14 bases. Trimming removed 3 bases from V and 1 base from J; junction bases left unmatched: 13. The germline gives CDR1 MDHEN, CDR2 SYDVKM. This CDR3 has 21 amino acids.

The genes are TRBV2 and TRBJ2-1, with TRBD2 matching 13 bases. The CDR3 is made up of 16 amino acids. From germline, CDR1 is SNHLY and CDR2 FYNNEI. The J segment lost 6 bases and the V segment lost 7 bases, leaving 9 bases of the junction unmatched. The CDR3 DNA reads TGTGCCAGCACCCGCGGACTAGCGGGAGAGGGCAATGAGCAGTTCTTC. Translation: CASTRGLAGEGNEQFF.

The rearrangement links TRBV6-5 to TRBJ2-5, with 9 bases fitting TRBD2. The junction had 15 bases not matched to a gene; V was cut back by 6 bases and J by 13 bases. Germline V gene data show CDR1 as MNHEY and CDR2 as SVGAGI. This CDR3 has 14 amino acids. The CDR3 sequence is CASSPSGDTSRLYF. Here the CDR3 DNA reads TGTGCCAGCAGCCCTAGCGGGGACACCAGTAGGTTGTACTTC.

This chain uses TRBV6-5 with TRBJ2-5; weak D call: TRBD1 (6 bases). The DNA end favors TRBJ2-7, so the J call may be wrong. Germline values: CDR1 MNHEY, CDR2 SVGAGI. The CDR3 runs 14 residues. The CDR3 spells CASSYAQGSYEQYF. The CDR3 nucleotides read TGTGCCAGCAGTTACGCACAGGGTTCCTACGAGCAGTACTTC.

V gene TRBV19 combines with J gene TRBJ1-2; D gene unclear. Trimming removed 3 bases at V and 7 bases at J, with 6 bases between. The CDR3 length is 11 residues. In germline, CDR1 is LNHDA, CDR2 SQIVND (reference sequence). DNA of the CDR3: TGTGCCAGTAGTATCCGGGGTGGCTACACCTTC. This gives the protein CASSIRGGYTF.

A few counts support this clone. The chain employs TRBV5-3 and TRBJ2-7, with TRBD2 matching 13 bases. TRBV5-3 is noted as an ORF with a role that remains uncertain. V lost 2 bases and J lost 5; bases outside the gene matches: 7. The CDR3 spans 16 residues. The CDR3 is CARSFELAGGPDEQYF. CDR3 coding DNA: TGTGCCAGAAGCTTTGAACTAGCGGGAGGGCCTGACGAGCAGTACTTC.

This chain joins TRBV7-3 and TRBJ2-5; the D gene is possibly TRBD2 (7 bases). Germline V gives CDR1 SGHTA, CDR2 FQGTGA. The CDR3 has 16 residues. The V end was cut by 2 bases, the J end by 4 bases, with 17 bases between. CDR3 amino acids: CASSLGQRPGGETQYF. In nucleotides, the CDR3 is TGTGCCAGCAGCTTAGGACAGAGACCGGGGGGAGAGACCCAGTACTTC.

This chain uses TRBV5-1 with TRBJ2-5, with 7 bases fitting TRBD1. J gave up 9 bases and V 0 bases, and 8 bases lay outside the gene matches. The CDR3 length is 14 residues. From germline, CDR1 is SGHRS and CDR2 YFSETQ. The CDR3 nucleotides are TGCGCCAGCAGCTTGGAGGCTCCGCAGGGGGCCCAGTACTTC. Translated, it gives CASSLEAPQGAQYF.

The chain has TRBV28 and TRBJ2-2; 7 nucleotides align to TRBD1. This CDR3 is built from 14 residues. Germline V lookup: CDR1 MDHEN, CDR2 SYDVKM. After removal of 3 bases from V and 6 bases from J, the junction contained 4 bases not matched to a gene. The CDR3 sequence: CASSFDGTAGELFF. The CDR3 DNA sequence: TGTGCCAGCAGTTTTGACGGGACAGCCGGGGAGCTGTTTTTT.

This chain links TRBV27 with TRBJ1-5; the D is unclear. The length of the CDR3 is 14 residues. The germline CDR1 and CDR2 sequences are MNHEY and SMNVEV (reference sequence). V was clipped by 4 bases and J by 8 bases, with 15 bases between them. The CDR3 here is CASSSPPLREPQHF. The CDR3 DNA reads TGTGCCAGCAGTTCCCCGCCTTTACGAGAGCCCCAGCATTTT.

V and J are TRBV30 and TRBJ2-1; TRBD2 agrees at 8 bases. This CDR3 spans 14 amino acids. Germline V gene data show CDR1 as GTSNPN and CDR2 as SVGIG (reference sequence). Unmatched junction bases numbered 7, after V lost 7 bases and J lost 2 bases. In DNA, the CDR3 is TGTGCCTACCGAAGAGCGGGAGCCTACAATGAGCAGTTCTTC. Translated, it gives CAYRRAGAYNEQFF.

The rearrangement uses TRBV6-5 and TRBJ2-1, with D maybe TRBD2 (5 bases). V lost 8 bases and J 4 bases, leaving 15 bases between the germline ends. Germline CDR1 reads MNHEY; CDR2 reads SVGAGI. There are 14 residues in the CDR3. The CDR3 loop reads CASERAGGYNEQFF. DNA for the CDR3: TGTGCCAGCGAACGGGCTGGAGGTTACAATGAGCAGTTCTTC.

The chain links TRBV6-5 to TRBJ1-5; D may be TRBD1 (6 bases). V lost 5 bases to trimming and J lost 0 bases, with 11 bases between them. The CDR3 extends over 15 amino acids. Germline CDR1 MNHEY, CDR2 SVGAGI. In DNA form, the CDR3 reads TGTGCCAGCAGTGTTCAGGGGCCTAGCAATCAGCCCCAGCATTTT. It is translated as CASSVQGPSNQPQHF.

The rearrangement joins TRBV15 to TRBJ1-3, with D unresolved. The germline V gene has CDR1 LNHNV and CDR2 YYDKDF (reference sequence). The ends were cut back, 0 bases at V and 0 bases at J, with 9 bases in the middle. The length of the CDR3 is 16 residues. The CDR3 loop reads CATSRDRRDSGNTIYF. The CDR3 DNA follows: TGTGCCACCAGCAGAGACCGACGGGACTCTGGAAACACCATATATTTT.

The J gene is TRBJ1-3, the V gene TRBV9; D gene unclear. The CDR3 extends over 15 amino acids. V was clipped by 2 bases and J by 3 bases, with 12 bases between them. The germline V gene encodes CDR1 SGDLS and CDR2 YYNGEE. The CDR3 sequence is CASSVLGLGGNTIYF. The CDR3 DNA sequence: TGTGCCAGCAGCGTCCTAGGTTTAGGTGGAAACACCATATATTTT.

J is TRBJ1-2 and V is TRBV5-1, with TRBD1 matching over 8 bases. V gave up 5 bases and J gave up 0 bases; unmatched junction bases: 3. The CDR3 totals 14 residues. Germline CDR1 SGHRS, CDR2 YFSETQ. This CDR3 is CASSGQGANYGYTF. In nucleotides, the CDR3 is TGCGCCAGCAGTGGACAGGGAGCTAACTATGGCTACACCTTC.

The CDR3 loop reads CASSLILLTGYEQYF. The CDR3 DNA sequence: TGTGCCAGCAGCTTGATTTTACTAACGGGCTACGAGCAGTACTTC. V is TRBV5-8 and J is TRBJ2-7; D remains ambiguous. V shed 1 base and J shed 3 bases, with 14 bases lying between them. The CDR3 is 15 amino acids. From germline, CDR1 is SGHTS and CDR2 YDEGEE.

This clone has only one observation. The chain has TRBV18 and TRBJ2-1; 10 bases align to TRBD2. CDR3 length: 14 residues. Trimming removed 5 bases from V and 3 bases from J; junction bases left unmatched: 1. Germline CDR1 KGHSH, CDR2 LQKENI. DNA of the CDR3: TGTGCCAGCTCAAGGACTAGCGGCTACAATGAGCAGTTCTTC. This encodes CASSRTSGYNEQFF.

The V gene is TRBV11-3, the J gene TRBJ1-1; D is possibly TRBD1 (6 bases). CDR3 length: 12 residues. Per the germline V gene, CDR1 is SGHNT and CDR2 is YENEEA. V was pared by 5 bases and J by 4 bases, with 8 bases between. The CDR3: CASSRGGTEAFF. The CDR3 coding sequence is TGTGCCAGCAGCCGAGGGGGCACTGAAGCTTTCTTT.

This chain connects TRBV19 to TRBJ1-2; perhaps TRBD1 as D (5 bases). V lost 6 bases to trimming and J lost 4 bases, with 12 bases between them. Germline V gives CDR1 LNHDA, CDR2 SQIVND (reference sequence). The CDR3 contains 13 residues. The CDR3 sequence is CASSLQAVYGYTF. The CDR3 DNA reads TGTGCCAGTAGCCTACAGGCCGTCTATGGCTACACCTTC.

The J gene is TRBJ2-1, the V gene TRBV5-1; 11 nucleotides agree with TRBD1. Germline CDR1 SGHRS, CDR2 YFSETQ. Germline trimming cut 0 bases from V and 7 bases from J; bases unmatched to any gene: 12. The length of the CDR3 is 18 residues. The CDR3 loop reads CASSLGTGGAAVGNEQFF. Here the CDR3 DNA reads TGCGCCAGCAGCTTGGGGACAGGGGGCGCCGCGGTTGGGAATGAGCAGTTCTTC.

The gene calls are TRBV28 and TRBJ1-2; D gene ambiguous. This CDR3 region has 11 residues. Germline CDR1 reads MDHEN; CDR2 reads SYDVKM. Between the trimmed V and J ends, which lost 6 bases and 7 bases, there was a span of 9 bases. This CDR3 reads CASREEVGYTF. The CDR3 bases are TGTGCCAGCAGGGAGGAGGTTGGCTACACCTTC.